The entry below describes one T cell receptor (beta chain). Its target is unknown. The CDR3 totals 14 residues. V lost 2 bases to trimming and J lost 3 bases, with 9 bases between them. CDR1 and CDR2 (germline): WNHNN, SYGVQD (reference sequence). This entry belongs to a study of OX40 agonist ivuxolimab in advanced cancers. Study details: The study enrolled dose-escalation patients with hepatocellular carcinoma, melanoma, renal cell or head and neck cancer. Partial responses were seen in three patients, one with hepatocellular carcinoma and two with cutaneous melanoma. General study findings and limits: Partial responders at 0.1-3.0 mg/kg had among the lowest clonal expansion.

Assay: immunoSEQ multiplex PCR; the TCRdb copy retains only in-frame clones and omits some. The profile shows approximately 84,000 clones, around nine tenths of them singletons. The source is an adult with an advanced solid tumor such as melanoma, head and neck, liver or kidney cancer. The rearrangement links TRBV10-1 to TRBJ2-3, with a tentative D call TRBD1 (6 bases). The material sequenced was CD4+ or CD8+ T cells sorted from blood, taken in a trial of the OX40 agonist ivuxolimab. CDR3 DNA sequence: TGCGCCAGCAGTGAGGGGACATCGACAGATACGCAGTATTTT. This gives the protein CASSEGTSTDTQYF.